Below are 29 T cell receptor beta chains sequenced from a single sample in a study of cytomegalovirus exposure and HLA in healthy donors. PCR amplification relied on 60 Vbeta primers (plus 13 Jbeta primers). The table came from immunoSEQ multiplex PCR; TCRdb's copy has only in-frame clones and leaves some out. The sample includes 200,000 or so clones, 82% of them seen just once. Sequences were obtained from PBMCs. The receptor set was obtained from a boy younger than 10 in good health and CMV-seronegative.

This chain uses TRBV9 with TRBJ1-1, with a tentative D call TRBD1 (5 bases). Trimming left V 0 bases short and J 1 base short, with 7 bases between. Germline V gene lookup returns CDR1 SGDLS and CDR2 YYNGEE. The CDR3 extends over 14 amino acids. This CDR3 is CASSVGQKNTEAFF. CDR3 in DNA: TGTGCCAGCAGCGTAGGACAGAAGAACACTGAAGCTTTCTTT.

The CDR3: CASSPPGANSNQPQHF. The CDR3 nucleotides are TGTGCCAGCTCACCACCGGGAGCTAATAGCAATCAGCCCCAGCATTTT. The rearrangement links TRBV18 to TRBJ1-5; unclear D gene. Germline CDR1 and CDR2: KGHSH and LQKENI. Trimming took 0 bases from V and 0 from J, leaving 9 bases between them. The CDR3 sequence is 16 residues long.

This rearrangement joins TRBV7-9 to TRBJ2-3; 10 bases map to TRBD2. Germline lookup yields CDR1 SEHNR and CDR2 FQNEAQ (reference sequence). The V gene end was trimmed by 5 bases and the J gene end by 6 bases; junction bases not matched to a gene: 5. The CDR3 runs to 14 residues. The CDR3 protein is CASSVGLAADTQYF. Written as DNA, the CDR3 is TGTGCCAGCAGCGTAGGACTAGCGGCGGATACGCAGTATTTT.

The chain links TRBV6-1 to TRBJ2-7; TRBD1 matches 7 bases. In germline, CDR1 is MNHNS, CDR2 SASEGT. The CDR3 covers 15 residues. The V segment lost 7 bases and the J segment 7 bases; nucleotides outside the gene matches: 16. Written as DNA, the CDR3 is TGTGCCAGCACTCCACGAAGAGGGGGCATGGGAGAGCAGTACTTC. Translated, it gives CASTPRRGGMGEQYF.

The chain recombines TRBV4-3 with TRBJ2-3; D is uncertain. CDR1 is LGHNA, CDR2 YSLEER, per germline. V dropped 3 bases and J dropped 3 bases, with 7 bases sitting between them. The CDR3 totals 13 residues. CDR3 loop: CASSQRGTDTQYF. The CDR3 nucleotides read TGCGCCAGCAGCCAGCGAGGTACAGATACGCAGTATTTT.

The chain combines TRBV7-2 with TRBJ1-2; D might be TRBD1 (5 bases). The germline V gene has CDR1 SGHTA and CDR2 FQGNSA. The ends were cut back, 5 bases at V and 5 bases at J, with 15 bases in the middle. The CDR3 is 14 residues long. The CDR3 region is CASSAATAGYGYTF. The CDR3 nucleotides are TGTGCCAGCAGCGCCGCGACAGCCGGGTATGGCTACACCTTC.

DNA of the CDR3: TGTGCCAGCAGCTTAGTGGAGGGGATCTATGGCTACACCTTC. It codes for CASSLVEGIYGYTF. The chain combines TRBV7-2 with TRBJ1-2, with D tentatively TRBD1 (5 bases). Germline V gene data show CDR1 as SGHTA and CDR2 as FQGNSA. The CDR3 contains 14 residues. Between the trimmed V and J ends, which lost 1 base and 4 bases, there was a span of 10 bases.

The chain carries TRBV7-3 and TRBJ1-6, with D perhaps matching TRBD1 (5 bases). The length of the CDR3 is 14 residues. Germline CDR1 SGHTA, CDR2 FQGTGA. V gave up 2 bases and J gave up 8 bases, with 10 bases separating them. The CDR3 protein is CASSLEGRHSPLHF. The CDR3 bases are TGTGCCAGCAGCTTAGAGGGGAGGCATTCACCCCTCCACTTT.

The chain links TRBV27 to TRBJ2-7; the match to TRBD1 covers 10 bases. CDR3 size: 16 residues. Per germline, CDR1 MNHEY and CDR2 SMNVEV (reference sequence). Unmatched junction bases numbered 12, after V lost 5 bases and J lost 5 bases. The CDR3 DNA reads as TGTGCCAGCAGTCCAGCCCCGACAGGGGGCCTGGACGAGCAGTACTTC. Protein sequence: CASSPAPTGGLDEQYF.

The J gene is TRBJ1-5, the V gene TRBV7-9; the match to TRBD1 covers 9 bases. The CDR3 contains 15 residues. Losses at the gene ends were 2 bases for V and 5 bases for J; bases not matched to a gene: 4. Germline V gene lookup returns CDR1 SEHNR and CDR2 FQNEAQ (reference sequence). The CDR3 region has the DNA TGTGCCAGCAGCTTAAGGGACAGGGTGGATCAGCCCCAGCATTTT. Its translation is CASSLRDRVDQPQHF.

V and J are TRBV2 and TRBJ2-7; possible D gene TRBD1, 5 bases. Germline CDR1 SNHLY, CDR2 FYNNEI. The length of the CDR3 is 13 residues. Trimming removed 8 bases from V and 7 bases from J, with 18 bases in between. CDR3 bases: TGTGCCAGCGGGCGGCAGGGAATGGGAGAGCAGTACTTC. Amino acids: CASGRQGMGEQYF.

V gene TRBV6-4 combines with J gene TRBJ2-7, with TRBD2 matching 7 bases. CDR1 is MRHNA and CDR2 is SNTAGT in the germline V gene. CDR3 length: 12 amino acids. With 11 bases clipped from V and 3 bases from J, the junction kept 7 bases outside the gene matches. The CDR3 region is CAHEGRGYEQYF. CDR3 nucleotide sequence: TGTGCCCACGAAGGGAGGGGCTACGAGCAGTACTTC.

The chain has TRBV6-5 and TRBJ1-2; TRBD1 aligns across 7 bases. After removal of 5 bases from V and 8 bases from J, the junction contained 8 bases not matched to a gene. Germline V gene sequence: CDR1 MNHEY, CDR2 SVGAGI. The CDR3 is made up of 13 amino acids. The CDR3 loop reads CASSLRQGGGYTF. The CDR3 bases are TGTGCCAGCAGTCTACGACAGGGAGGAGGCTACACCTTC.

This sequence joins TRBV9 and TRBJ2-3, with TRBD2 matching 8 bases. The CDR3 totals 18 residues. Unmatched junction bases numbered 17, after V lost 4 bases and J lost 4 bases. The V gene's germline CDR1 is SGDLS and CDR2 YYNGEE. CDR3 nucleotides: TGTGCCAGCAGCTCACCTTCCGGACTAGCTCAGAGGGCAGATACGCAGTATTTT. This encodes CASSSPSGLAQRADTQYF.

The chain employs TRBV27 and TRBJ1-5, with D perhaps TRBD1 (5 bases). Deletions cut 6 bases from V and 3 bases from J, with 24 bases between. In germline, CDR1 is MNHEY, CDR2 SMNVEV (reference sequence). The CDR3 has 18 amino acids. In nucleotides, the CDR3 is TGTGCCAGCAGCCAAAACCTCCCTCTCGGCAGGGCCAATCAGCCCCAGCATTTT. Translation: CASSQNLPLGRANQPQHF.

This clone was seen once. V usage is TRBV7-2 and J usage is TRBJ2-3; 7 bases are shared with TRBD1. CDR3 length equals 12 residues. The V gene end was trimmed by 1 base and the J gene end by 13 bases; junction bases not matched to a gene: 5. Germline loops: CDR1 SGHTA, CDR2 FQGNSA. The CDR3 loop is CASSLGRDRKYF. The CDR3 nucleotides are TGTGCCAGCAGCTTAGGCCGGGACAGAAAGTATTTT.

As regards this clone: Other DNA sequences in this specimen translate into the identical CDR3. CDR3 residues: CASSLTANYGYTF. The DNA for the CDR3 is TGTGCCAGCAGCTTAACGGCTAACTATGGCTACACCTTC. V gene TRBV5-6 combines with J gene TRBJ1-2; D gene unclear. V gave up 2 bases and J gave up 0 bases, with 5 bases separating them. The CDR3 totals 13 residues. The germline gives CDR1 SGHDT, CDR2 YYEEEE. The entire variable domain, with the rest obtained from reference TRBV5-6 and TRBJ1-2, is as follows: DAGVTQSPTHLIKTRGQQVTLRCSPKSGHDTVSWYQQALGQGPQFIFQYYEEEERQRGNFPDRFSGHQFPNYSSELNVNALLLGDSALYLCASSLTANYGYTFGSGTRLTVV.

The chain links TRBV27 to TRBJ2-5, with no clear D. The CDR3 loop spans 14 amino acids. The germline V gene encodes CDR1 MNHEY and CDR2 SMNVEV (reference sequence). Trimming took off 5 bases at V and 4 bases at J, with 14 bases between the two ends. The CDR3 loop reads CASSPYKSRETQYF. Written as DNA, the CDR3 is TGTGCCAGCAGTCCCTATAAGAGCCGAGAGACCCAGTACTTC.

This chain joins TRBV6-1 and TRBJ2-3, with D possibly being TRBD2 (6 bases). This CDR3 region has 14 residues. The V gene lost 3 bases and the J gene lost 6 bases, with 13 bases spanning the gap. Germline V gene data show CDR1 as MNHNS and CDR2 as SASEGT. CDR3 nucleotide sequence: TGTGCCAGCAGTGAGTGGGGGGATGGCGATACGCAGTATTTT. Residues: CASSEWGDGDTQYF.

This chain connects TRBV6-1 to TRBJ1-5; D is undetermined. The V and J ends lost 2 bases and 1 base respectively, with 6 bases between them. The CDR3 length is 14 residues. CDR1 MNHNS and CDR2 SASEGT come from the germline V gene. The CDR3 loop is CASSEPQSNQPQHF. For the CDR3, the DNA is TGTGCCAGCAGTGAACCACAAAGCAATCAGCCCCAGCATTTT.

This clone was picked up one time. Here the CDR3 reads CASSNGGDRAETQYF. The CDR3 DNA reads as TGTGCCAGCAGCAACGGGGGGGACAGGGCAGAGACCCAGTACTTC. This chain joins TRBV7-2 and TRBJ2-5, with TRBD1 as a possible D gene (9 bases). In germline, CDR1 is SGHTA, CDR2 FQGNSA. The length of the CDR3 is 15 residues. The V end lost 5 bases, the J end lost 4 bases, and 17 bases lay between the germline ends.

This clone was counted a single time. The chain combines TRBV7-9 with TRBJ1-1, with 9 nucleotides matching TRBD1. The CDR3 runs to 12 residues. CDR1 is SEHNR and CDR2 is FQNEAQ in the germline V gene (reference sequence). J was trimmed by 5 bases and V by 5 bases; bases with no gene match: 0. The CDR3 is CASSDRGTEAFF. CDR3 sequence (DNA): TGTGCCAGCAGCGACAGGGGGACTGAAGCTTTCTTT.

CDR3 nucleotide sequence: TGCGCCAGCAGCCAGGGGGGCGACGGGGAGCTGTTTTTT. Translation gives CASSQGGDGELFF. The rearrangement uses TRBV5-1 and TRBJ2-2, with D maybe TRBD1 (7 bases). Germline CDR1 reads SGHRS; CDR2 reads YFSETQ. Trimming left V 4 bases short and J 7 bases short, with 11 bases between. CDR3 size: 13 residues.

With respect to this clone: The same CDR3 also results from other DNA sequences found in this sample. CDR3 loop: CASNHPGGAEREFF. The CDR3 coding sequence is TGTGCCAGCAACCATCCCGGGGGGGCGGAAAGGGAGTTCTTC. The rearrangement uses TRBV5-6 and TRBJ2-1; TRBD2 aligns across 8 bases. V was pared by 6 bases and J by 14 bases, with 16 bases of the junction left unmatched. The CDR3 runs to 14 residues. CDR1 is SGHDT, CDR2 YYEEEE, per germline.

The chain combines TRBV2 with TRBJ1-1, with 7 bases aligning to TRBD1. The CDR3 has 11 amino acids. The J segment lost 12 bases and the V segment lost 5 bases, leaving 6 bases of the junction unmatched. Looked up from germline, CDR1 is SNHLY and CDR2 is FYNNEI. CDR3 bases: TGTGCCAGCAGTTTCGACAGGGAATCTTTCTTT. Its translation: CASSFDRESFF.

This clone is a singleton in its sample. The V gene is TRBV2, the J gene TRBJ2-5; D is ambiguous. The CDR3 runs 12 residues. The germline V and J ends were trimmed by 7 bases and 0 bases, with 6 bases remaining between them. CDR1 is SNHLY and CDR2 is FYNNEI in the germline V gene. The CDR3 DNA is TGTGCCAGCATAGCAGACCAAGAGACCCAGTACTTC. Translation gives CASIADQETQYF.

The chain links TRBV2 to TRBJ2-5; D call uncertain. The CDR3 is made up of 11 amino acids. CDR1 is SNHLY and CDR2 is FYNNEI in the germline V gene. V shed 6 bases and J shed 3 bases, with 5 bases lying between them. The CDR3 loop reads CASRAEETQYF. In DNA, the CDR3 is TGTGCCAGCAGGGCAGAAGAGACCCAGTACTTC. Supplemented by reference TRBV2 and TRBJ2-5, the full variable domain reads EPEVTQTPSHQVTQMGQEVILRCVPISNHLYFYWYRQILGQKVEFLVSFYNNEISEKSEIFDDQFSVERPDGSNFTLKIRSTKLEDSAMYFCASRAEETQYFGPGTRLLVL.

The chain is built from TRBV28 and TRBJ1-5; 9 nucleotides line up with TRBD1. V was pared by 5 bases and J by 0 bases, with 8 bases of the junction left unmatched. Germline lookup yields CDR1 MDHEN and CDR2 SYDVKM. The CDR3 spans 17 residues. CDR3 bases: TGTGCCAGCAGTCCAAGGACAGGGGTCCATAGCAATCAGCCCCAGCATTTT. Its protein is CASSPRTGVHSNQPQHF.

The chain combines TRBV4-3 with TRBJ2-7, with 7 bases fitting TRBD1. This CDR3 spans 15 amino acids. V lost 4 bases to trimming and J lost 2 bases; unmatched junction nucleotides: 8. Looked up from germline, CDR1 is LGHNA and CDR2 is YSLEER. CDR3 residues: CASSLVSDRAYEQYF. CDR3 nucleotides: TGCGCCAGCAGCCTCGTTAGTGACAGGGCCTACGAGCAGTACTTC.